A selection of T cell receptor beta chains follows, all from one sample in a study of blood T cell repertoires in COVID-19. Clones were sequenced by immunoSEQ multiplex PCR, and TCRdb holds only the in-frame ones, with some missing. The repertoire holds about 110,000 clones, 70% to 90% seen once, with 4% to 5.5% in the top ten. The sample comprised peripheral blood. The source of these receptors is a human donor in a cohort sampled during active COVID-19. Each CDR3 is given with its conserved first and last residue. The D gene is left open where the match is weak. Clone sizes are given selectively: once, few, many, or a class where the clone is expanded.

TRBD1	TRBV30	TRBJ1-1	-	TGTGCCTATCGGACAGGGGCGGTCACTGAAGCTTTCTTT	CAYRTGAVTEAFF
-	TRBV6-2/TRBV6-3	TRBJ1-1	few	TGTGCCAGCAGTATTTATGGCGGGCAAGCTTTCTTT	CASSIYGGQAFF
TRBD1	TRBV6-5	TRBJ2-7	-	TGTGCCAGCGCTGGTGTGACAGGGGCCAAGAAGCACTTC	CASAGVTGAKKHF
TRBD2	TRBV2	TRBJ2-7	-	TGTGCCAGCAGGGGGGGAGGGAGGCAGTACTTC	CASRGGGRQYF
-	TRBV19	TRBJ1-1	few	TGTGCCAGTAGTATCAGGGAGAACACTGAAGCTTTCTTT	CASSIRENTEAFF
TRBD1	TRBV28	TRBJ1-1	-	TGTGCCAGCAGACTGGACAGGCTCACTGAAGCTTTCTTT	CASRLDRLTEAFF
TRBD2	TRBV19	TRBJ2-1	-	TGTGCCAGTAGTATCGCCGGGACTAGCGTCTACAATGAGCAGTTCTTC	CASSIAGTSVYNEQFF
-	TRBV30	TRBJ2-1	once	TGTGCCTGGAGTGTATTCGGGATTAGTAATGAGCAGTTCTTC	CAWSVFGISNEQFF
-	TRBV11-2	TRBJ2-5	-	TGTGCCAGCAGCTCGGGACTTCCCGAGACCCAGTACTTC	CASSSGLPETQYF
-	TRBV27	TRBJ1-5	-	TGTGCCAGCAGGGGGGGAAATCAGCCCCAGCATTTT	CASRGGNQPQHF
-	TRBV5-1	TRBJ1-3	-	TGCGCCAGCAGCGACCAGGCGTCCTCTGGAAACACCATATATTTT	CASSDQASSGNTIYF
TRBD1	TRBV28	TRBJ1-2	-	TGTGCCAGCAGTTCGTTGAGGACAGGGGGTCTCCATGGCTACACCTTC	CASSSLRTGGLHGYTF
TRBD1	TRBV4-2	TRBJ1-1	once	TGTGCCAGCAGCCAAGGAGGGACAGGGGGCACTGAAGCTTTCTTT	CASSQGGTGGTEAFF
TRBD1	TRBV18	TRBJ2-5	-	TGTGCCAGCTCACTTCGACAGGGGGCTGGGGAGACCCAGTACTTC	CASSLRQGAGETQYF
-	TRBV3-1/TRBV3-2	TRBJ1-1	-	TGTGCCAGCAGCCAACATAACCAGGGGTTCTTT	CASSQHNQGFF
-	TRBV6-6	TRBJ2-7	-	TGTGCCAGCATGGAGAGGCTTTACTACGAGCAGTACTTC	CASMERLYYEQYF
-	TRBV30	TRBJ1-1	once	TGTGCCGGATCCGGCGGCGGGATAGTTATGAACACTGAAGCTTTCTTT	CAGSGGGIVMNTEAFF
-	TRBV28	TRBJ1-5	-	TGTGCCAGCAGGCCTTACATGAATCAGCCCCAGCATTTT	CASRPYMNQPQHF
-	TRBV5-1	TRBJ2-2	-	TGCGCCAGCAGCTCGACAGACACCGGGGAGCTGTTTTTT	CASSSTDTGELFF
-	TRBV4-1	TRBJ2-2	-	TGCGCCAGCAGCCAAGACGCGTCGAACACCGGGGAGCTGTTTTTT	CASSQDASNTGELFF
TRBD1	TRBV27	TRBJ2-1	-	TGTGCCAGCAGTTCAGGGGGTTCCTACAATGAGCAGTTCTTC	CASSSGGSYNEQFF
-	TRBV6-5	TRBJ1-5	-	TGTGCCAGCAGCTCTACCCAGGATCAGCCCCAGCATTTT	CASSSTQDQPQHF
-	TRBV11-2	TRBJ1-6	-	TGTGCCAGCAGCTTAGACCAGGTTTCACCCCTCCACTTT	CASSLDQVSPLHF
-	TRBV24-1	TRBJ2-2	-	TGTGCCACCAGTGGAGGCCCCGGGGAGCTGTTTTTT	CATSGGPGELFF
-	TRBV5-1	TRBJ2-1	-	TGCGCCAGCAGCTCCGGAGGCAGCTCCTACAATGAGCAGTTCTTC	CASSSGGSSYNEQFF
TRBD2	TRBV2	TRBJ2-1	-	TGTGCCAGCAGAGAGAGACTAGCGGAGAACAATGAGCAGTTCTTC	CASRERLAENNEQFF
TRBD2	TRBV4-1	TRBJ2-1	-	TGCGCCAGCAGCCAAGTCCGACTAGCGGGGGGGCCTTCCTACAATGAGCAGTTCTTC	CASSQVRLAGGPSYNEQFF
-	TRBV7-3	TRBJ2-6	-	TGTGCCAGCAGCCTACTTGGAGGGACTCCTGGGGCCAACGTCCTGACTTTC	CASSLLGGTPGANVLTF
-	TRBV19	TRBJ1-4	-	TGTGCCAGTAGCCCTTCCGGTAATGAAAAACTGTTTTTT	CASSPSGNEKLFF
TRBD2	TRBV6-2/TRBV6-3	TRBJ2-1	-	TGTGCCAGCAGCGCGCACCATCTAGCGGCTAACTACAATGAGCAGTTCTTC	CASSAHHLAANYNEQFF